The T cell receptor (beta chain) described here comes from a study of T-cell reconstitution after alpha-beta-depleted transplantation in children. This clonotype has a handful of counts. Researchers prepared the TCRbeta library using unique molecular identifiers, the study reports. From the PCR reads, TCRdb called clonotypes with MiXCR, one entry per CDR3 protein. The data hold some 520,000 distinct CDR3 sequences, with approximately 29% observed a single time. The germline gives CDR1 DFQATT, CDR2 SNEGSKA (reference sequence). CDR3 length equals 12 residues. The source is a human donor who donated a stem cell graft to a child with aplastic anemia. The sample in question was PBMCs from the stem cell graft donor, obtained from the stem cell graft. The chain uses TRBV20-1 and TRBJ2-1, with 11 positions matching TRBD2. This CDR3 reads CTAGTSGNEQFF. CDR3 nucleotide sequence: TGCACAGCCGGGACTAGCGGCAATGAGCAGTTCTTC.